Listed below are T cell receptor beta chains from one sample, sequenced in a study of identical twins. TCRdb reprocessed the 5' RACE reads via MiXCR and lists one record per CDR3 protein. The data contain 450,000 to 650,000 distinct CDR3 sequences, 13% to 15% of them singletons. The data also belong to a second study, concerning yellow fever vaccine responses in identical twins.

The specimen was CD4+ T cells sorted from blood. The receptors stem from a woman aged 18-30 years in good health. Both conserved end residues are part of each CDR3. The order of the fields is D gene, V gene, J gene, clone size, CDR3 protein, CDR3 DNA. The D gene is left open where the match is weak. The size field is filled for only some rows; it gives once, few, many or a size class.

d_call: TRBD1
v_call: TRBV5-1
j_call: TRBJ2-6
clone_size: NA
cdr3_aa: CASSKRQGSSGANVLTF
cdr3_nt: TGCGCCAGTTCAAAACGACAGGGCAGCTCTGGGGCCAACGTCCTGACTTTC

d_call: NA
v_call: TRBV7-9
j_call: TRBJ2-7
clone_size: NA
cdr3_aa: CASSGGKEQGNEQYF
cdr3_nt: TGTGCCAGCAGCGGCGGTAAGGAACAGGGAAACGAGCAGTACTTC

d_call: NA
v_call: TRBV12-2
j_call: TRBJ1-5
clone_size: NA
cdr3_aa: CASRLAGVGQPQHF
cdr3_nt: TGTGCAAGTCGCTTAGCAGGGGTCGGTCAGCCCCAGCATTTT

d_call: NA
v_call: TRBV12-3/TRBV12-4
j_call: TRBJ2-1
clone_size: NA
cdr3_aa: CASSLVGGQGEQFF
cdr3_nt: TGTGCCAGCAGTTTAGTAGGAGGGCAGGGTGAGCAGTTCTTC

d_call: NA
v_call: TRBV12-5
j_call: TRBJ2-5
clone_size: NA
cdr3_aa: CASGLRRDLETQYF
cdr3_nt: TGTGCTAGTGGTTTGAGAAGGGACCTAGAGACCCAGTACTTC

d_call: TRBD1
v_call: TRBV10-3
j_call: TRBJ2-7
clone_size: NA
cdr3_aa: CAISANRDRSSYEQYF
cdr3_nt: TGTGCCATCAGTGCGAACCGGGACAGAAGCTCCTACGAGCAGTACTTC

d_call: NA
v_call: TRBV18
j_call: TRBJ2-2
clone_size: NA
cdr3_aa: CASSRGRTNTGELFF
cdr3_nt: TGTGCCAGCTCACGGGGACGGACGAACACCGGGGAGCTGTTTTTT

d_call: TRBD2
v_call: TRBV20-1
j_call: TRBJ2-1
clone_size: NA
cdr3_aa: CSARQPSGSQNEQFF
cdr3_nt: TGCAGTGCTAGGCAACCTAGCGGGAGTCAGAATGAGCAGTTCTTC

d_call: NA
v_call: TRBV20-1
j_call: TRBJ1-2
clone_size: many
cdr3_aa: CSASPDRDYGYTF
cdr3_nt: TGCAGTGCTTCCCCGGACAGAGACTATGGCTACACCTTC

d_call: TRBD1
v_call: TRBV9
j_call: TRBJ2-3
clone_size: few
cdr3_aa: CASSVRDRETYPDTQYF
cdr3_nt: TGTGCCAGCAGCGTCAGGGACAGGGAGACCTATCCAGATACGCAGTATTTT

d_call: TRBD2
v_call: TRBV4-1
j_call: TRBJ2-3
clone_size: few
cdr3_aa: CASSQDSGGRGQYF
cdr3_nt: TGCGCCAGCAGCCAAGATTCGGGGGGAAGGGGGCAGTATTTT

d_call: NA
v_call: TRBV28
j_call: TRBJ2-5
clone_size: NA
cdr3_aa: CASSSEGGMETQYF
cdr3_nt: TGTGCCAGCAGTTCCGAGGGGGGGATGGAGACCCAGTACTTC

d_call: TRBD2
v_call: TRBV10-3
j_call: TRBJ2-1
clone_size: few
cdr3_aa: CAISAGGLETYNEQFF
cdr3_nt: TGTGCCATCAGTGCCGGGGGACTAGAAACCTACAATGAGCAGTTCTTC

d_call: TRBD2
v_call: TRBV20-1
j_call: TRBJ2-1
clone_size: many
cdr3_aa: CSASGRGLAGALYNEQFF
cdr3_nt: TGCAGTGCTAGTGGGAGAGGTCTAGCGGGAGCCCTCTACAATGAGCAGTTCTTC

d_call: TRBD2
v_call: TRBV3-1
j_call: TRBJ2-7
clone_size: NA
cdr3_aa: CASSQFGAGVSYEQYF
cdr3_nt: TGTGCCAGCAGCCAATTCGGGGCGGGAGTAAGTTACGAGCAGTACTTC

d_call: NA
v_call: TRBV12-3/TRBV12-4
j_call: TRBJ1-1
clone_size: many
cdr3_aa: CASVQGNTEAFF
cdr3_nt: TGTGCCAGCGTACAGGGTAACACTGAAGCTTTCTTT

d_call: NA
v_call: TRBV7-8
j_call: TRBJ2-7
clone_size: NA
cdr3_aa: CASSRRGAPVRAYF
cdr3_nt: TGTGCCAGCAGCCGCCGAGGGGCCCCTGTAAGGGCGTACTTC

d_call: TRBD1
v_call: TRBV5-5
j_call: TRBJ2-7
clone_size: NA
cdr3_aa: CASSSTGGGYEQYF
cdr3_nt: TGTGCCAGCAGCTCCACAGGGGGCGGTTACGAGCAGTACTTC

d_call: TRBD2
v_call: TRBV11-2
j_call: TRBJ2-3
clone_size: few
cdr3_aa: CASSLDQEGGNTDTQYF
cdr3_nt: TGTGCCAGCAGCTTAGATCAGGAGGGAGGGAACACAGATACGCAGTATTTT

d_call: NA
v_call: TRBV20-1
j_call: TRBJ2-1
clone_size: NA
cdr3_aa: CCARGPIRGTRFSYNEQFF
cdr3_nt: TGCTGTGCTAGGGGCCCAATACGGGGAACTAGATTTTCCTACAATGAGCAGTTCTTC

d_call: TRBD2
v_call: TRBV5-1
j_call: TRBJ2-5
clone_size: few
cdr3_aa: CASSGDSGSWETQYF
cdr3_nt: TGCGCCAGCAGCGGAGATAGCGGGAGCTGGGAGACCCAGTACTTC

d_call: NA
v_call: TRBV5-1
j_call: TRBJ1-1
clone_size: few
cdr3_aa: CASSPKPGIKAEAFF
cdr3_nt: TGCGCCAGCAGCCCCAAGCCGGGGATAAAGGCTGAAGCTTTCTTT

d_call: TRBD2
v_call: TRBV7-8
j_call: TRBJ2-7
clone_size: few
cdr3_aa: CASASGTREVSEQYF
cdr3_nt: TGTGCCAGCGCTTCTGGGACCCGGGAGGTGAGCGAGCAGTACTTC

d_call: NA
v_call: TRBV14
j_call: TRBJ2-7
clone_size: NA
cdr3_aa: CASSQLGSSSYEQYF
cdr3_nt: TGTGCCAGCAGCCAACTCGGATCTAGCTCCTACGAGCAGTACTTC

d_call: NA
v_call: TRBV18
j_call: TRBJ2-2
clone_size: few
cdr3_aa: CASQGQAEAGELFF
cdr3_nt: TGTGCCAGCCAAGGGCAGGCCGAAGCCGGGGAGCTGTTTTTT

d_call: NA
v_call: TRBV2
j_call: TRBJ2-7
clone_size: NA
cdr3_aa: CATTPYNEQYF
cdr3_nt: TGTGCCACAACACCCTACAACGAGCAGTACTTC

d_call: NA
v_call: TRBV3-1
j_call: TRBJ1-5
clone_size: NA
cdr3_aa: CASSQDFGGVYQPQHF
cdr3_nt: TGTGCCAGCAGCCAAGATTTCGGTGGGGTCTATCAGCCCCAGCATTTT

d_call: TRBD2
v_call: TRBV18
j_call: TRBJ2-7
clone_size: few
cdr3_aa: CASSRGASGSSSATSYEQYF
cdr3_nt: TGTGCCAGCTCACGTGGGGCTAGCGGGAGTTCGAGCGCTACCTCCTACGAGCAGTACTTC

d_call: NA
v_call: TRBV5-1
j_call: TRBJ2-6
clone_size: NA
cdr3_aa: CASSPLNSGANVLTF
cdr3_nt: TGCGCCAGCAGCCCTCTCAACTCTGGGGCCAACGTCCTGACTTTC

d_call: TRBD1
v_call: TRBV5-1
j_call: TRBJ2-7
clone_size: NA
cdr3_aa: CASSSDRGQYF
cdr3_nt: TGCGCCAGCAGCTCCGACAGGGGGCAGTACTTC

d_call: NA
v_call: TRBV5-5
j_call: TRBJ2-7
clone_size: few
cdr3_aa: CASSLAWFHEQYF
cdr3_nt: TGTGCCAGCAGCTTGGCCTGGTTTCACGAGCAGTACTTC

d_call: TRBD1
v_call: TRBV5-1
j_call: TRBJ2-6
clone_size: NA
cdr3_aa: CASSLEGQGAGANVLTF
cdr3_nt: TGCGCCAGCAGCTTGGAGGGACAGGGGGCTGGGGCCAACGTCCTGACTTTC

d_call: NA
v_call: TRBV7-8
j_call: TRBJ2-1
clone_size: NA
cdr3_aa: CASSHKGGSIYNEQFF
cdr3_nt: TGTGCCAGCAGCCACAAAGGGGGGTCAATCTACAATGAGCAGTTCTTC